One sample yielded the 24 T cell receptor beta chains listed below, sequenced in a study of regulatory T cells in long-lasting Graves disease. Construction of the TCR beta libraries employed iRepertoire HTBI primers in conjunction with Arm-PCR of CDR3 regions. TCRdb re-called the multiplex PCR reads with MiXCR, one entry per CDR3 protein. The table has 400,000 to 500,000 distinct CDR3 sequences, 20% to 25% seen once; the top ten hold around 13%. Time point of the sample: persistent/refractory GD, antithyroid drugs over 5 years with positive TRAb. From RNA extracted from PBMCs, the TCR library was made. Sequencing used peripheral blood mononuclear cells (PBMCs), obtained when the disease was refractory, from a patient treated with antithyroid drugs. The receptors here all came from a female donor with Graves disease.

This clonotype was seen only a few times. V gene TRBV30 combines with J gene TRBJ2-7; D not resolved. This CDR3 region has 11 residues. Looked up from germline, CDR1 is GTSNPN and CDR2 is SVGIG (reference sequence). The V end was cut by 1 base, the J end by 5 bases, with 6 bases between. The chain's CDR3 is CAWSAGHEQYF. DNA for the CDR3: TGTGCCTGGAGTGCTGGGCACGAGCAGTACTTC.

This chain links TRBV20-1 with TRBJ2-1, with 12 bases aligning to TRBD1. V lost 3 bases, J lost 10 bases, and 7 bases stayed unmatched. Per germline, CDR1 DFQATT and CDR2 SNEGSKA (reference sequence). The CDR3 length is 14 residues. The CDR3 protein is CSARTGTGGGEQFF. The DNA of the CDR3 is TGCAGTGCTAGGACCGGGACAGGGGGCGGGGAGCAGTTCTTC.

This clonotype occurred many times. The chain has TRBV27 and TRBJ2-5; TRBD1 matches 10 bases. This CDR3 has 14 amino acids. V shed 5 bases and J 5 bases; nucleotides not matched to a gene: 5. Germline CDR1 and CDR2: MNHEY and SMNVEV (reference sequence). The CDR3 DNA sequence: TGTGCCAGCAGTAGAGGACAGGGGGTGGAGACCCAGTACTTC. As protein: CASSRGQGVETQYF.

V and J are TRBV7-9 and TRBJ1-2; possibly TRBD1 for D (6 bases). CDR1 is SEHNR, CDR2 FQNEAQ, per germline (reference sequence). The CDR3 is 14 residues long. Trimming stripped 5 bases from V and 5 bases from J, with 15 bases between. The chain's CDR3 is CASSPRGAEYGYTF. Written as DNA, the CDR3 is TGTGCCAGCAGCCCCCGGGGGGCAGAATATGGCTACACCTTC.

The V gene is TRBV11-2, the J gene TRBJ1-3; D gene uncertain. Germline values: CDR1 SGHAT, CDR2 FQNNGV. This CDR3 comprises 14 residues. Trimming removed 1 base at V and 8 bases at J, with 12 bases between. The CDR3 protein is CASSLVRGRHTIYF. CDR3 nucleotides: TGTGCCAGCAGCTTAGTCCGAGGGCGACACACCATATATTTT.

This clonotype was detected ten times or more. The rearrangement uses TRBV11-2 and TRBJ2-7; TRBD2 might be the D (6 bases). V lost 5 bases to trimming and J lost 2 bases, with 16 bases between them. Germline CDR1 reads SGHAT; CDR2 reads FQNNGV. There are 15 residues in the CDR3. CDR3 in amino acids: CASSLGRSLTYEQYF. As DNA, the CDR3 is TGTGCCAGCAGCCTAGGGAGGAGCCTAACCTACGAGCAGTACTTC.

This clonotype has more than one count but fewer than ten. The CDR3 coding sequence is TGTGCCAGCAGTCCTACTGGAAAACTGTTTTTT. This encodes CASSPTGKLFF. V gene TRBV6-1 combines with J gene TRBJ1-4; unclear D gene. This CDR3 spans 11 amino acids. Trimming removed 5 bases at V and 10 bases at J, with 8 bases between. Per germline, CDR1 MNHNS and CDR2 SASEGT.

A note on this clonotype: Its ends do not fully match the called genes, so a read error is possible. The chain carries TRBV29-1 and TRBJ2-7; D gene unclear. This CDR3 is built from 14 residues. Germline assignment: CDR1 SQVTM and CDR2 ANQGSEA. The CDR3 sequence: CSVGSSGVSYEQYF. In DNA, the CDR3 is TGCAGCGTTGGTTCATCGGGTGTCTCCTATGAGCAGTACTTC.

Ten or more counts support this clonotype. This sequence joins TRBV19 and TRBJ1-2, with D perhaps matching TRBD1 (6 bases). CDR1 is LNHDA and CDR2 is SQIVND in the germline V gene (reference sequence). V lost 7 bases to trimming and J lost 7 bases, with 16 bases between them. CDR3 length: 13 amino acids. The CDR3 protein is CASTLTGYTGYTF. The CDR3 DNA reads TGTGCCAGTACCTTAACAGGGTATACTGGCTACACCTTC. The complete variable domain, with remaining parts taken from reference TRBV19 and TRBJ1-2, reads DGGITQSPKYLFRKEGQNVTLSCEQNLNHDAMYWYRQDPGQGLRLIYYSQIVNDFQKGDIAEGYSVSREKKESFPLTVTSAQKNPTAFYLCASTLTGYTGYTFGSGTRLTVV.

This clonotype was counted at least ten times. The chain couples TRBV12-3 or TRBV12-4 to TRBJ2-7; unclear D gene. The CDR3 has 12 residues. V lost 3 bases and J lost 6, with 9 bases in between. The CDR3 DNA reads TGTGCCAGCAGTTTTTTCCATCGCGAGCAGTACTTC. Its translation: CASSFFHREQYF.

As for this clonotype: A much larger clone lies one base from this, so it may be a read error. This chain links TRBV24-1 with TRBJ2-2; TRBD2 matches at 7 bases. Germline V gene lookup returns CDR1 KGHDR and CDR2 SFDVKD. The CDR3 is 11 residues long. CDR3 DNA sequence: TGTGCCACCAGTGATGGGGGGGAGCTGCTTTTT. It encodes CATSDGGELLF.

The table lists this clonotype with many counts. The gene calls are TRBV20-1 and TRBJ2-7; possibly TRBD1 or TRBD2 for D (6 bases each). The germline V and J ends were trimmed by 3 bases and 1 base, with 10 bases remaining between them. The germline gives CDR1 DFQATT, CDR2 SNEGSKA (reference sequence). This CDR3 spans 13 amino acids. CDR3 sequence (DNA): TGCAGTGCTAGCGGGGGCCTTTCCTACGAGCAGTACTTC. Protein product: CSASGGLSYEQYF.

This clonotype has a count of ten or more. V is TRBV6-1 and J is TRBJ1-1; TRBD1 is a possible D gene (5 bases). Germline V gene data show CDR1 as MNHNS and CDR2 as SASEGT. The CDR3 is 15 residues long. Trimming took off 7 bases at V and 0 bases at J, with 15 bases between the two ends. Here the CDR3 reads CASTKGAGLNTEAFF. In DNA form, the CDR3 reads TGTGCCAGCACCAAAGGGGCAGGGCTGAACACTGAAGCTTTCTTT.

The chain joins TRBV19 to TRBJ1-5; D gene uncertain. V was trimmed by 3 bases and J by 2 bases, leaving 11 bases between them. CDR3 size: 15 residues. CDR1 is LNHDA, CDR2 SQIVND, per germline (reference sequence). The CDR3 nucleotides read TGTGCCAGTAGTATGGCGGGGATTGGCAATCAGCCCCAGCATTTT. Protein sequence: CASSMAGIGNQPQHF.

The chain couples TRBV7-9 to TRBJ2-1; 13 nucleotides agree with TRBD2. In germline, CDR1 is SEHNR, CDR2 FQNEAQ (reference sequence). After removal of 10 bases from V and 4 bases from J, the junction contained 4 bases not matched to a gene. The CDR3 spans 14 residues. The chain's CDR3 is CATRGLAGYNEQFF. Here the CDR3 DNA reads TGTGCCACCCGGGGACTAGCGGGATACAATGAGCAGTTCTTC.

This clonotype was picked up many times. V gene TRBV12-3 or TRBV12-4 combines with J gene TRBJ1-2; 7 nucleotides agree with TRBD1. The J segment lost 4 bases and the V segment lost 3 bases, leaving 2 bases of the junction unmatched. The CDR3 is 13 residues long. The CDR3: CASSLGDSYGYTF. CDR3 DNA sequence: TGTGCCAGCAGTTTGGGGGACAGCTATGGCTACACCTTC.

This clonotype was counted a single time. This chain connects TRBV7-3 to TRBJ2-1, with 9 bases that match TRBD1. CDR3 length: 16 residues. J lost 0 bases, V lost 4 bases, and 4 bases had no gene match. Looked up from germline, CDR1 is SGHTA and CDR2 is FQGTGA. DNA of the CDR3: TGTGCCAGCAGCTCCGACAGGGGGAGCTCCTACAATGAGCAGTTCTTC. It translates to CASSSDRGSSYNEQFF.

This clonotype was seen a handful of times. The chain links TRBV30 to TRBJ2-5; possible D gene TRBD1, 5 bases. Trimming took 4 bases from V and 2 from J, leaving 20 bases between them. In germline, CDR1 is GTSNPN, CDR2 SVGIG (reference sequence). CDR3 length equals 16 residues. The chain's CDR3 is CAWTTYPGMPQETQYF. Here the CDR3 DNA reads TGTGCCTGGACCACCTACCCAGGGATGCCTCAAGAGACCCAGTACTTC.

The chain joins TRBV19 to TRBJ2-2; weak D call: TRBD1 (5 bases). The CDR3 covers 14 residues. Germline loops: CDR1 LNHDA, CDR2 SQIVND (reference sequence). V gave up 11 bases and J gave up 5 bases, with 18 bases separating them. CDR3 amino acids: CASKWGLGTGELFF. The CDR3 DNA sequence: TGTGCCTCCAAGTGGGGCCTGGGAACCGGGGAGCTGTTTTTT.

The chain combines TRBV20-1 with TRBJ1-1; possible D gene TRBD1, 5 bases. Trimming removed 5 bases from V and 1 base from J, with 11 bases in between. This CDR3 has 13 residues. CDR1 and CDR2 from the germline V gene are DFQATT and SNEGSKA (reference sequence). The DNA of the CDR3 is TGCAGTGCTCGACCCCAGGGGAACACTGAAGCTTTCTTT. Translation gives CSARPQGNTEAFF.

This clonotype was seen only once. The chain is built from TRBV9 and TRBJ1-6; D is unresolved. The CDR3 contains 13 residues. From germline, CDR1 is SGDLS and CDR2 YYNGEE. The ends were cut back, 0 bases at V and 9 bases at J, with 7 bases in the middle. CDR3 sequence (DNA): TGTGCCAGCAGCGTAGATAGCCGTTCACCCCTCCACTTT. Translation: CASSVDSRSPLHF.

This clonotype was recorded many times. This chain connects TRBV7-2 to TRBJ2-7; 8 bases are a match to TRBD1. Trimming at V came to 4 bases and at J to 5 bases, leaving 7 bases not matched to a gene. The CDR3 has 14 amino acids. CDR1 and CDR2 (germline): SGHTA, FQGNSA. The CDR3: CASSYLQGADEQYF. The DNA for the CDR3 is TGTGCCAGCAGCTATCTGCAGGGGGCAGACGAGCAGTACTTC.

This clonotype was recorded at least ten times. The chain couples TRBV19 to TRBJ1-4; 9 bases match TRBD1. After removal of 6 bases from V and 2 bases from J, the junction contained 1 base not matched to a gene. Germline lookup yields CDR1 LNHDA and CDR2 SQIVND (reference sequence). This CDR3 contains 14 residues. CDR3 coding DNA: TGTGCCAGTAGCGGGACAGGGACTAATGAAAAACTGTTTTTT. Translation: CASSGTGTNEKLFF.

This clonotype showed up just a few times. This rearrangement joins TRBV7-2 to TRBJ1-1, with 7 bases matching TRBD1. This CDR3 is built from 15 residues. Germline V gene lookup returns CDR1 SGHTA and CDR2 FQGNSA. Losses at the gene ends were 2 bases for V and 5 bases for J; bases not matched to a gene: 8. The DNA for the CDR3 is TGTGCCAGCAGCTTAAGGTGGCAGGGGGGAACTGAAGCTTTCTTT. It is translated as CASSLRWQGGTEAFF.